The following is a T cell receptor beta chain sequence with its context. Between the trimmed V and J ends, which lost 2 bases and 2 bases, there was a span of 13 bases. From germline, CDR1 is MNHEY and CDR2 SMNVEV (reference sequence). This CDR3 is 16 amino acids long. The sample comes from a study of OX40 agonist ivuxolimab in advanced cancers. Sequencing was performed with immunoSEQ multiplex PCR; in TCRdb, only in-frame clones are kept and a portion is missing. The sample carries over 90,000 clones, about nine tenths recorded once. The receptor was isolated from an adult with an advanced solid tumor such as melanoma, head and neck, liver or kidney cancer. The chain carries TRBV27 and TRBJ1-5; D unclear. The sample in question was CD4+ or CD8+ T cells sorted from blood, obtained in a trial of the OX40 agonist ivuxolimab. The DNA of the CDR3 is TGTGCCAGCAGTTTAAAGGGAATAGTGGGCAATCAGCCCCAGCATTTT. This sequence encodes CASSLKGIVGNQPQHF.